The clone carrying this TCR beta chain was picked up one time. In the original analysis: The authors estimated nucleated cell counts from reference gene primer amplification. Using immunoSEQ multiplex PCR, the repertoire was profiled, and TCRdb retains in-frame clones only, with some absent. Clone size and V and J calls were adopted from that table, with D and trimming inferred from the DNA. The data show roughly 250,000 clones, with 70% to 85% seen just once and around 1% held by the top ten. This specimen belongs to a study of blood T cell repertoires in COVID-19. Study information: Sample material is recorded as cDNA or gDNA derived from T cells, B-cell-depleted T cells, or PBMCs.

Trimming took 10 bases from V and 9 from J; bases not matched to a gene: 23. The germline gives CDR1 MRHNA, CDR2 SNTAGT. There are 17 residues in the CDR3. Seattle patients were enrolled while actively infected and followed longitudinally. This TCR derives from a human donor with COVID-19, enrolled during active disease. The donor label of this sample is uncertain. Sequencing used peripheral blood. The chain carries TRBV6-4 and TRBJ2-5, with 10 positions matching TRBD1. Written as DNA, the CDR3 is TGTGCCACCAAACGCTTTTTGGACAGGGGGGGAGAATTGGCCCAGTACTTC. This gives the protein CATKRFLDRGGELAQYF.